Listed below are T cell receptor beta chains from one sample, sequenced in a study of T cells expressing NK-cell markers. TCRdb reprocessed the 5' RACE reads and reports one entry per CDR3 protein, with no DNA. The listing contains about 260,000 distinct CDR3 sequences. The sample consisted of blood T cells: a sorted CD56 or NKG2C T cell subset, CD4+ or CD8+ T cells, or bulk PBMC T cells (not recorded which). Source of these receptors: a man younger than 35 in good health. CDR3s include the opening cysteine and the closing phenylalanine or tryptophan. Each record gives: J gene, V gene, CDR3 protein.

>TRBJ2-5|TRBV6-5
CASGGGFAETQYF
>TRBJ1-4|TRBV4-2
CASSQATAATNEKRFF
>TRBJ2-7|TRBV18
CASSPFRDRGRYEQYF
>TRBJ2-5|TRBV10-3
CAISDRGQNQETQYF
>TRBJ2-3|TRBV7-9
CASSPSGTQYF
>TRBJ1-5|TRBV12-3/TRBV12-4
CASSLETGWDQPQHF
>TRBJ2-7|TRBV7-6
CASSLGGRQTYEQYF
>TRBJ2-2|TRBV11-2
CASSSQGGRGVTGELFF
>TRBJ1-4|TRBV7-9
CASSLSHGEKLFF
>TRBJ1-5|TRBV30
CAWSAVGDRGLQPQHF
>TRBJ2-7|TRBV6-1
CASSTQPEAYEQYF
>TRBJ2-1|TRBV12-3/TRBV12-4
CASTLGLVGRHNEQFF
>TRBJ2-3|TRBV15
CATSRGGTAGSTQYF
>TRBJ2-3|TRBV5-1
CASRPYSSTDTQYF
>TRBJ2-1|TRBV27
CATKRTGHNEQFF
>TRBJ2-1|TRBV14
CASTLAGGRNEQFF
>TRBJ2-1|TRBV20-1
CSASLRAPYNEQFF
>TRBJ1-3|TRBV12-3/TRBV12-4
CASSILQGKGPGNTIYF
>TRBJ2-7|TRBV4-3
CASSQDPGTSAYEQYF
>TRBJ2-1|TRBV20-1
CSARDPRGARHYYNEQFF
>TRBJ2-6|TRBV12-3/TRBV12-4
CASSPTGSGANVLTF
>TRBJ2-2|TRBV5-5
CASSLGGLRNTGELFF
>TRBJ2-1|TRBV20-1
CSASTSGRGNEQFF
>TRBJ2-4|TRBV12-3/TRBV12-4
CASSSGTGLVGIQYF
>TRBJ2-4|TRBV4-2
CASSQEMVTNRGRASNIQYF
>TRBJ2-2|TRBV5-6
CASSRRDHGGELFF
>TRBJ2-7|TRBV6-5
CASSQQYEQYF
>TRBJ2-7|TRBV9
CASSVGTLEGVEQYF
>TRBJ2-2|TRBV6-5
CASSYRTGPTGELFF
>TRBJ2-1|TRBV20-1
CSARVLGFLEQFF
>TRBJ2-5|TRBV15
CATSREGGIQETQYF
>TRBJ2-1|TRBV11-2
CASSLAGWDNEQFF
>TRBJ2-5|TRBV18
CASSRRWGETQYF
>TRBJ1-1|TRBV29-1
CSAERGYAEAFF
>TRBJ1-1|TRBV28
CASSLRVTNTEAFF
>TRBJ2-7|TRBV12-3/TRBV12-4
CASTGSSYEQYF
>TRBJ2-5|TRBV29-1
CSVEDRGQGGLAGGETQYF